This T cell receptor beta chain was recovered during a study of blood T cell repertoires in COVID-19. Study background: Material from acute and convalescent COVID-19 was sourced from the United States, Italy and Spain.

This clone was seen once. Participants, about 18 to 90 years old, spanned fewer than 30 US areas. Cohorts were assigned according to the clinical history that participants reported. Germline CDR1 is GTSNPN and CDR2 is SVGIG (reference sequence). V was trimmed by 4 bases and J by 6 bases, leaving 16 bases between them. CDR3 length: 14 amino acids. As originally analysed: Using reference gene primer amplification, nucleated cell counts were estimated. The repertoire was sequenced with immunoSEQ multiplex PCR; TCRdb's copy has only in-frame clones and lacks some. D and trimming were read from the DNA, whereas the V and J calls and clone size are those reported in that table. The profile shows around 200,000 clones, around 86% of them singletons.

What was sequenced was PBMCs or T cells enriched from blood (not recorded which). The chain employs TRBV30 and TRBJ1-5, with a tentative D call TRBD1 (5 bases). The receptor was derived from a man between 40 and 49 years old with acute COVID-19. In DNA form, the CDR3 reads TGTGCCTGGACCAGCGGGGGGGGGAGTCAGCCCCAGCATTTT. This translates into CAWTSGGGSQPQHF.